The 30 T cell receptor beta chains below were found in one sample sequenced in a study of OX40 agonist ivuxolimab in advanced cancers. Produced via immunoSEQ multiplex PCR; TCRdb's table is partial and in-frame only. The repertoire includes tens of thousands of clones, just under 90% of them detected once, and approximately 1.8% sits in the top ten. Material: CD4+ or CD8+ T cells sorted from blood, obtained in a trial of the OX40 agonist ivuxolimab. The receptor set was obtained from an adult with an advanced solid tumor such as melanoma, head and neck, liver or kidney cancer.

The chain links TRBV6-6 to TRBJ1-5; a possible D gene is TRBD1 (6 bases). CDR3 size: 13 residues. Germline V gene lookup returns CDR1 MNHNY and CDR2 SVGAGI (reference sequence). Trimming shortened V by 8 bases and J by 6 bases, and 14 bases separated the two germline ends. This CDR3 is CASGGGESQPQHF. In DNA form, the CDR3 reads TGTGCCAGCGGAGGGGGAGAAAGTCAGCCCCAGCATTTT.

This clone appeared once. The chain joins TRBV11-2 to TRBJ2-2, with a tentative D call TRBD2 (6 bases). This CDR3 is 15 amino acids long. The germline V and J ends were trimmed by 4 bases and 6 bases, with 15 bases remaining between them. Germline CDR1 and CDR2: SGHAT and FQNNGV. The CDR3 sequence: CASSWGGRDSGELFF. Here the CDR3 DNA reads TGTGCCAGCAGCTGGGGCGGGCGGGACTCCGGGGAGCTGTTTTTT.

This chain's CDR3 is CASSQVAGDGETQYF. CDR3 sequence (DNA): TGTGCCAGCAGCCAAGTAGCGGGAGACGGAGAGACCCAGTACTTC. The chain is built from TRBV4-2 and TRBJ2-5; 9 bases are shared with TRBD2. The CDR3 extends over 15 amino acids. CDR1 is LGHNA, CDR2 YNFKEQ, per germline. V shed 1 base, J shed 4 bases, and the junction held 4 bases outside the gene matches.

CDR3 sequence reads: CASSDGETQYF. The CDR3 bases are TGCGCCAGCAGTGATGGAGAGACCCAGTACTTC. The rearrangement uses TRBV10-1 and TRBJ2-5, with D unclear. V was trimmed by 3 bases and J by 4 bases, leaving 3 bases between them. The CDR3 runs 11 residues. Germline V gene sequence: CDR1 WNHNN, CDR2 SYGVQD (reference sequence).

The rearrangement links TRBV28 to TRBJ1-2; D gene unclear. Germline CDR1 MDHEN, CDR2 SYDVKM. The CDR3 contains 12 residues. Trimming removed 5 bases at V and 4 bases at J, with 8 bases between. The CDR3, as DNA: TGTGCCAGCAGTCTCCGAAGCTATGGCTACACCTTC. Its translation is CASSLRSYGYTF.

This chain uses TRBV5-1 with TRBJ2-2; tentatively, D is TRBD1 or TRBD2 (7 bases each). Germline V gene data show CDR1 as SGHRS and CDR2 as YFSETQ. The CDR3 has 15 residues. Between the trimmed V and J ends, which lost 2 bases and 5 bases, there was a span of 13 bases. CDR3 sequence (DNA): TGCGCCAGCAGCTTTGCAGGGGGAGGGACCGGGGAGCTGTTTTTT. The encoded protein is CASSFAGGGTGELFF.

The chain uses TRBV25-1 and TRBJ1-2; D may be TRBD1 (6 bases). The V and J ends lost 3 bases and 4 bases respectively, with 12 bases between them. The CDR3 consists of 14 residues. Germline CDR1 is MGHDK and CDR2 is SYGVNS. For the CDR3, the DNA is TGTGCCAGCAGTGATCCAGGGGAGGGCTATGGCTACACCTTC. Residues: CASSDPGEGYGYTF.

CDR3 nucleotides: TGTGCCATATCTGGACAGGGCCCGGGGGAAGAGACCCAGTACTTC. It yields the protein CAISGQGPGEETQYF. The chain recombines TRBV9 with TRBJ2-5; TRBD1 agrees at 8 bases. CDR3 size: 15 residues. V was clipped by 9 bases and J by 3 bases; unmatched bases: 13. Germline CDR1 SGDLS, CDR2 YYNGEE. The full variable domain, rest sourced from reference TRBV9 and TRBJ2-5, is DSGVTQTPKHLITATGQRVTLRCSPRSGDLSVYWYQQSLDQGLQFLIQYYNGEERAKGNILERFSAQQFPDLHSELNLSSLELGDSALYFCAISGQGPGEETQYFGPGTRLLVL.

The chain joins TRBV28 to TRBJ1-2; perhaps TRBD1 as D (5 bases). Deletions cut 6 bases from V and 2 bases from J, with 22 bases between. The germline CDR1 and CDR2 sequences are MDHEN and SYDVKM. The CDR3 loop spans 17 amino acids. The CDR3 coding sequence is TGTGCCAGCAGCTCAGTCGACAGTATGAGTTTCAACTATGGCTACACCTTC. The encoded protein is CASSSVDSMSFNYGYTF.

V and J are TRBV6-1 and TRBJ2-3; TRBD2 matches 11 bases. This CDR3 contains 18 residues. The ends lost 3 bases at V and 1 base at J; junction bases unmatched: 9. The germline V gene encodes CDR1 MNHNS and CDR2 SASEGT. The CDR3 sequence: CASSDYSGGAEGTDTQYF. The DNA of the CDR3 is TGTGCCAGCAGTGACTATAGCGGGGGGGCCGAGGGCACAGATACGCAGTATTTT.

V is TRBV6-6 and J is TRBJ2-2; TRBD1 might be the D (5 bases). Between the trimmed V and J ends, which lost 5 bases and 0 bases, there was a span of 10 bases. CDR3 size: 15 residues. Germline loops: CDR1 MNHNY, CDR2 SVGAGI (reference sequence). The CDR3 here is CASSQGGANTGELFF. CDR3 nucleotide sequence: TGTGCCAGCAGTCAGGGCGGCGCGAACACCGGGGAGCTGTTTTTT.

J is TRBJ1-1 and V is TRBV18, with D uncertain. The CDR3 extends over 14 amino acids. From germline, CDR1 is KGHSH and CDR2 LQKENI. V shed 5 bases and J shed 3 bases, with 13 bases lying between them. The CDR3 region is CASSTGPGDTEAFF. Here the CDR3 DNA reads TGTGCCAGCTCAACCGGTCCCGGGGACACTGAAGCTTTCTTT.

V usage is TRBV6-6 and J usage is TRBJ1-5; D call uncertain. This CDR3 comprises 11 residues. Between the trimmed V and J ends, which lost 7 bases and 9 bases, there was a span of 10 bases. The germline CDR1 and CDR2 sequences are MNHNY and SVGAGI (reference sequence). The CDR3 nucleotides read TGTGCCAGCACCCTCACTGGGCCCCAGCATTTT. This sequence encodes CASTLTGPQHF.

The count of this clone is one. This sequence joins TRBV7-8 and TRBJ1-3, with TRBD1 matching 8 bases. The germline V gene encodes CDR1 SGHVS and CDR2 FQNEAQ. The CDR3 loop spans 17 amino acids. With V trimmed by 1 base and J by 0 bases, 5 bases remained unmatched. The CDR3 coding sequence is TGTGCCAGCAGCTTAGGAGCAGGGGGCCTCTCTGGAAACACCATATATTTT. This codes for CASSLGAGGLSGNTIYF.

This chain uses TRBV6-1 with TRBJ1-5; D may be TRBD1 (5 bases). This CDR3 spans 14 amino acids. Per the germline V gene, CDR1 is MNHNS and CDR2 is SASEGT. Trimming took 3 bases from V and 9 from J, leaving 15 bases between them. The CDR3 sequence is CASSEVGATGPQHF. The DNA for the CDR3 is TGTGCCAGCAGTGAGGTCGGGGCCACGGGGCCCCAGCATTTT.

The CDR3 DNA follows: TGTGCCAGCTCACCGACTAGCGAATTCTACGAGCAGTACTTC. This encodes CASSPTSEFYEQYF. The V call is TRBV18, the J call TRBJ2-7, with 8 bases lining up with TRBD2. The CDR3 extends over 14 amino acids. Germline V lookup: CDR1 KGHSH, CDR2 LQKENI. V was pared by 3 bases and J by 3 bases, with 4 bases of the junction left unmatched.

This clone was seen a handful of times. V gene TRBV11-2 combines with J gene TRBJ2-1; 7 bases fit TRBD1. The CDR3 runs to 15 residues. Per germline, CDR1 SGHAT and CDR2 FQNNGV. The junction had 7 bases not matched to a gene; V was cut back by 5 bases and J by 3 bases. CDR3 sequence reads: CASSAQDRNYNEQFF. The CDR3 DNA reads TGTGCCAGCAGCGCCCAGGACAGGAACTACAATGAGCAGTTCTTC.

The rearrangement uses TRBV11-2 and TRBJ1-2; 9 nucleotides match TRBD1. The CDR3 consists of 16 residues. Germline V gene sequence: CDR1 SGHAT, CDR2 FQNNGV. The J segment lost 7 bases and the V segment lost 1 base, leaving 10 bases of the junction unmatched. Here the CDR3 DNA reads TGTGCCAGCAGCTTAGGGTACCGGGACAGGGAGCTTGGCTACACCTTC. This codes for CASSLGYRDRELGYTF.

This clone was observed a single time. The chain recombines TRBV28 with TRBJ2-7, with D possibly matching TRBD2 (6 bases). This CDR3 has 16 amino acids. Germline V gene data show CDR1 as MDHEN and CDR2 as SYDVKM. Trimming pared 4 bases from V and 2 bases from J, leaving 18 bases between. The CDR3 DNA reads as TGTGCCAGCAGTTCCCCCAGGCCAGGGAGGACCTACGAGCAGTACTTC. It is translated as CASSSPRPGRTYEQYF.

This chain connects TRBV7-8 to TRBJ2-7; 8 bases match TRBD1. The J segment lost 6 bases and the V segment lost 1 base, leaving 5 bases of the junction unmatched. Germline-derived CDR1 and CDR2 are SGHVS and FQNEAQ. The CDR3 contains 14 residues. CDR3 nucleotide sequence: TGTGCCAGCAGCTTAGAGGGACAGGTGTCCGAGCAGTACTTC. Protein product: CASSLEGQVSEQYF.

The chain is built from TRBV28 and TRBJ1-4; a weak D match, TRBD1 (5 bases). The CDR3 length is 13 residues. V was shortened by 6 bases and J by 8 bases, with 13 bases between the two germline ends. CDR1 MDHEN and CDR2 SYDVKM come from the germline V gene. CDR3 DNA sequence: TGTGCCAGCAGAGACCCGGGGGTCGAAAAACTGTTTTTT. Translated: CASRDPGVEKLFF.

This clone appeared a single time. The V gene is TRBV15, the J gene TRBJ1-5; maybe TRBD1 (6 bases). This CDR3 spans 18 amino acids. The V gene's germline CDR1 is LNHNV and CDR2 YYDKDF (reference sequence). V lost 0 bases to trimming and J lost 9 bases, with 24 bases between them. The CDR3 nucleotides read TGTGCCACCAGCAGAGATGGGCCGGGGCAGGGGTCTTCACGGCCCCAGCATTTT. This gives the protein CATSRDGPGQGSSRPQHF.

V gene TRBV11-3 combines with J gene TRBJ2-3; D unresolved. The germline V gene has CDR1 SGHNT and CDR2 YENEEA. This CDR3 is built from 12 residues. V shed 5 bases and J shed 0 bases, with 3 bases lying between them. CDR3 coding DNA: TGTGCCAGCAGCGCGAGCACAGATACGCAGTATTTT. It translates to CASSASTDTQYF.

This chain links TRBV6-6 with TRBJ2-1; no definite D call. The V end was cut by 2 bases, the J end by 0 bases, with 8 bases between. CDR3 length equals 15 residues. Germline CDR1 and CDR2: MNHNY and SVGAGI (reference sequence). The CDR3 is CASSYARISYNEQFF. The CDR3 coding sequence is TGTGCCAGCAGTTACGCTAGAATCTCCTACAATGAGCAGTTCTTC.

The chain couples TRBV6-4 to TRBJ1-6, with D perhaps matching TRBD1 (6 bases). The germline CDR1 and CDR2 sequences are MRHNA and SNTAGT. The CDR3 has 14 residues. Trimming pared 5 bases from V and 5 bases from J, leaving 10 bases between. The CDR3 nucleotides read TGTGCCAGCAGTCGGGACACAGATAATTCACCCCTCCACTTT. Its protein is CASSRDTDNSPLHF.

J is TRBJ2-7 and V is TRBV27; a possible D gene is TRBD2 (5 bases). The CDR3 spans 12 residues. The V and J ends lost 7 bases and 6 bases respectively, with 13 bases between them. Germline assignment: CDR1 MNHEY and CDR2 SMNVEV (reference sequence). This CDR3 reads CASTTGGREQYF. In DNA, the CDR3 is TGTGCCAGCACCACCGGCGGGCGCGAGCAGTACTTC.

The chain joins TRBV6-6 to TRBJ1-1; D not certain. V lost 6 bases, J lost 0 bases, and 8 bases lay in between. The CDR3 runs to 13 residues. Germline CDR1 MNHNY, CDR2 SVGAGI (reference sequence). The CDR3 here is CASSRQLNTEAFF. In DNA form, the CDR3 reads TGTGCCAGCAGCCGTCAGTTGAACACTGAAGCTTTCTTT.

The rearrangement joins TRBV28 to TRBJ2-7; TRBD2 matches 8 bases. This CDR3 region has 17 residues. Germline V gene lookup returns CDR1 MDHEN and CDR2 SYDVKM. The trim removed 4 bases at V and 4 bases at J, leaving 15 bases unmatched. The CDR3 DNA reads as TGTGCCAGCAGTTCGGTGGTCAGGGGAGGGACTAGATACGAGCAGTACTTC. This gives the protein CASSSVVRGGTRYEQYF.

The chain recombines TRBV9 with TRBJ1-2; the D is unclear. V lost 4 bases and J lost 2, with 3 bases in between. The CDR3 contains 11 residues. Germline lookup yields CDR1 SGDLS and CDR2 YYNGEE. The CDR3: CASSTNYGYTF. As DNA, the CDR3 is TGTGCCAGCAGCACCAACTATGGCTACACCTTC.

The table lists this clone with a count of one. The chain carries TRBV6-1 and TRBJ2-3; maybe TRBD1 (6 bases). Germline V gives CDR1 MNHNS, CDR2 SASEGT. Trimming removed 8 bases at V and 5 bases at J, with 14 bases between. The CDR3 totals 13 residues. The CDR3, as DNA: TGTGCCAGCCTGGGGGCAGGAGTAGATACGCAGTATTTT. It is translated as CASLGAGVDTQYF.